This T cell receptor beta chain came from a study of T cell changes during pregnancy in multiple sclerosis. Here immunoSEQ multiplex PCR was the method, and the copy in TCRdb shows in-frame clones only, minus some. The sample lists about 79,000 clones, approximately 90% occurring once. The CDR3 runs to 16 residues. V lost 1 base and J 0 bases, leaving 9 bases between the germline ends. Germline CDR1 SEHNR, CDR2 FQNEAQ (reference sequence). This TCR derives from a female donor with multiple sclerosis, enrolled in a pregnancy study. This chain joins TRBV7-9 and TRBJ1-4; no definite D call. Sequencing used CD4+ T cells from peripheral blood mononuclear cells, obtained in the second trimester of pregnancy. The CDR3 DNA reads TGTGCCAGCAGCTTAGGCTCGGGTGCAACTAATGAAAAACTGTTTTTT. As protein: CASSLGSGATNEKLFF.